The present T cell receptor beta chain was sequenced within a study of T cell repertoires in cytomegalovirus infection. Study overall: Based on public TCR beta signatures, there were indications of CMV infection and of a matching HLA type.

TCRdb re-analysed the reads in MiXCR, keeping a single row per CDR3 protein. The table has about 240,000 distinct CDR3 sequences, roughly an eighth seen once; the top ten hold roughly 1.7%. Trimming removed 5 bases from V and 4 bases from J, with 17 bases in between. CDR3 length equals 15 residues. The germline CDR1 and CDR2 sequences are SGHTA and FQGNSA. This clonotype was detected many times. The V call is TRBV7-2, the J call TRBJ2-5; the D gene is possibly TRBD1 (6 bases). The receptor's source is a human donor in good health (CMV status not recorded). Some clones in this sample may be carry-over from other donors' samples. Sequencing was done on a sample of PBMCs. CDR3 in amino acids: CASSPGRGAGETQYF. The CDR3 DNA follows: TGTGCCAGCAGCCCGGGCAGGGGCGCCGGAGAGACCCAGTACTTC.